The source of this T cell receptor (beta chain) is a study of identical twins (TCRdb year 2016). Context from the whole study: To test whether fetal clonotypes persist, the study used deep sequencing on TCR alpha and beta repertoires from monozygotic twins, unrelated adults of various ages, and cord blood. To rule out contamination, replicate twin experiments were performed at different times with different library preparation protocols.

The CDR3 goes from the cysteine to the phenylalanine over 15 residues. CDR3 DNA only is kept here, 45 bases in frame from base 1. V loses 0 bases at its end and J loses 1 base; junction bases beyond the gene matches: 3. CDR1 and CDR2 were assigned from the germline V gene (reference sequence) as DFQATT and SNEGSKA. Points the paper makes about the study in general: Invariant T cells such as MAIT and iNKT could partly confound zero-insertion analyses, though diverse VJ usage argued against this for most clonotypes. Compared with coincidental sharing between unrelated individuals, out-of-frame TCR alpha sequences shared between twins had an excess of sequences with low generation probability. Conclusions relied on cross-sectional statistical analysis, since the same donors could not be followed over many years. Abundant cord blood beta clonotypes had fewer insertions, young adult naive repertoires showed a similar but weaker trend, and memory repertoires showed no such trend. In beta out-of-frame sequences, excess twin sharing was weaker, because having fewer shared sequences lowered the signal-to-noise ratio. Recombination models systematically underestimated out-of-frame TCR alpha sharing in monozygotic twins but agreed with sharing between unrelated individuals.

Libraries were made using 5' RACE. Sequencing took place on an Illumina HiSeq 2000. Template switching introduced a universal primer binding site; the final cDNA contained a unique molecular identifier, enabling accurate counting of TCR cDNA molecules. Specific primers in the conserved constant-segment region were used to synthesize first-strand cDNA for TCR alpha and beta chains. To control for contamination, each cDNA library was double barcoded with a SMART-Mk sample barcode plus Illumina barcodes. TruSeq adapter sequences along with Illumina sample barcodes were introduced in two successive PCR steps. Sequencing of the TCR alpha and beta cDNA libraries was done on the Illumina HiSeq platform using custom primers. In the source study's methods: Raw reads were processed with MiGEC to extract unique molecular identifiers, and MiXCR was used to determine CDR3 positions. For each individual, recombination models were inferred using an EM algorithm with the repgenHMM and IGoR tools. Shared clonotype analysis was performed with the tcR package in R, normalizing sharing by the product of cloneset sizes. To study raw recombination without the effects of thymic and clonal selection, out-of-frame nonproductive sequences were analyzed. Using fastp trimming at Q25 and MiXCR clonotype assembly, TCRdb reanalyzed the public sequencing data and kept in-frame beta chains. All rows with the same CDR3 protein become a single entry with the most common DNA and genes. TCRdb assigned the V and J calls; the authors' analysis was not used. For this sample the table gives 500,000 to 700,000 distinct CDR3 sequences, of which just over 7% were detected only once. The ten largest clones capture around 1.6% of the sample.

This clonotype was recorded a few times. This clone's antigen is unknown. Base-call qualities are not available, and no considerably larger clone is one nucleotide away. All donors were healthy Caucasians. Three pairs of female monozygotic twins, all aged about 18 to 29 years, made up the twin cohort. The RNA used for TCR libraries was isolated from peripheral blood mononuclear cells. The same sample was also used in a study of yellow fever vaccine responses in identical twins. The second publication reports: According to the authors, the vaccine-induced T cell response in identical twins seemed to be partly convergent and partly specific to each individual. The study precisely tracked vaccine-responding T cell clones in identical twins.

The sequencing input was PBMCs. The chain links TRBV20-1 with TRBJ2-3; 8 junctional bases match TRBD1. This clonotype originated in a woman younger than 35 in good health. Here the CDR3 is given as CSARDQGQGTDTQYF. The nucleotide sequence is given as TGCAGTGCTAGAGATCAGGGACAGGGCACAGATACGCAGTATTTT.